The 3 T cell receptor beta chains below all came from one sample that was sequenced in a study of T cell responses to AZD1222 COVID-19 vaccine. The data were produced by immunoSEQ multiplex PCR, yet TCRdb's version contains in-frame clones alone and is incomplete. The sample has fewer than 30,000 clones; about 77% are singletons. Specimen: peripheral blood, collected on day 0 of AZD1222 vaccination. Receptors originate from an adult in good health.

The rearrangement joins TRBV19 to TRBJ2-7, with D perhaps TRBD1 (6 bases). The CDR3 loop spans 14 amino acids. CDR1 LNHDA and CDR2 SQIVND come from the germline V gene (reference sequence). With 5 bases removed from V and 0 bases from J, the gap between germline ends came to 11 bases. In nucleotides, the CDR3 is TGTGCCAGTAGTCCTTGGGACAACTCCTACGAGCAGTACTTC. Amino acids: CASSPWDNSYEQYF.

J is TRBJ2-2 and V is TRBV5-5, with 7 bases aligning to TRBD2. The CDR3 consists of 16 residues. Trimming at V came to 0 bases and at J to 6 bases, leaving 8 bases not matched to a gene. Germline V lookup: CDR1 SGHKS, CDR2 YYEKEE (reference sequence). As DNA, the CDR3 is TGTGCCAGCAGCTTGGGGCTAGCGGACCTCCCCGGGGAGCTGTTTTTT. Its translation: CASSLGLADLPGELFF.

The chain carries TRBV27 and TRBJ2-3; weak D call: TRBD2 (5 bases). The CDR3 loop spans 17 amino acids. Germline V gives CDR1 MNHEY, CDR2 SMNVEV (reference sequence). V lost 5 bases and J lost 5, with 23 bases in between. The CDR3 DNA follows: TGTGCCAGCAGTCCCCCGGGATGGGAGAGCGGCCGAGATACGCAGTATTTT. Its protein is CASSPPGWESGRDTQYF.